Presented here are 13 T cell receptor beta chains from one specimen sequenced in a study of CD8 T cells in ankylosing spondylitis. TCRdb used MiXCR to reprocess the 5' RACE reads, holding one entry per CDR3 protein. The sample contains some 46,000 distinct CDR3 sequences, roughly 9.6% of which appear only once. The sample was blood, either unsorted or a sorted T cell fraction (not recorded which). The origin of the receptors is a male donor with ankylosing spondylitis or in good health (not recorded which).

This clonotype was counted at least ten times. At one end, the junction sequence differs from germline, possibly due to a read error. This rearrangement joins TRBV29-1 to TRBJ1-1; perhaps TRBD1 as D (6 bases). In germline, CDR1 is SQVTM, CDR2 ANQGSEA. CDR3 length: 14 amino acids. The CDR3 bases are TGCAGCGTTAAAGACAGGAGAGGGGACACTGAAGCTTTCTTT. It is translated as CSVKDRRGDTEAFF.

The chain uses TRBV4-1 and TRBJ1-5; 8 nucleotides align to TRBD1. This CDR3 is built from 15 residues. From germline, CDR1 is MGHRA and CDR2 YSYEKL. Trimming took 6 bases from V and 0 from J; bases not matched to a gene: 4. CDR3 protein: CASRSGQDSNQPQHF. In nucleotides, the CDR3 is TGCGCCAGCAGATCGGGACAGGATAGCAATCAGCCCCAGCATTTT.

This clonotype showed up many times. This chain uses TRBV5-1 with TRBJ2-7; possibly TRBD1 for D (5 bases). CDR3 length equals 12 residues. Deletions cut 7 bases from V and 6 bases from J, with 14 bases between. Germline assignment: CDR1 SGHRS and CDR2 YFSETQ. The DNA of the CDR3 is TGCGCCAGCGGCGAGGCAGGGCTCGAGCAGTACTTC. This sequence encodes CASGEAGLEQYF.

This clonotype was recorded many times. The chain employs TRBV15 and TRBJ2-7, with a weak D call TRBD1 (7 bases). Germline assignment: CDR1 LNHNV and CDR2 YYDKDF (reference sequence). Deletions cut 7 bases from V and 3 bases from J, with 19 bases between. The CDR3 is 15 residues long. CDR3 residues: CATNQGGETLYEQYF. The CDR3 DNA reads TGTGCCACCAACCAGGGGGGCGAAACCCTCTACGAGCAGTACTTC. The full variable domain, rest sourced from reference TRBV15 and TRBJ2-7, is DAMVIQNPRYQVTQFGKPVTLSCSQTLNHNVMYWYQQKSSQAPKLLFHYYDKDFNNEADTPDNFQSRRPNTSFCFLDIRSPGLGDTAMYLCATNQGGETLYEQYFGPGTRLTVT.

This clonotype was seen ten or more times. V gene TRBV20-1 combines with J gene TRBJ2-5, with D possibly matching TRBD1 (5 bases). This CDR3 is built from 12 residues. CDR1 DFQATT and CDR2 SNEGSKA come from the germline V gene (reference sequence). Trimming took 3 bases from V and 2 from J, leaving 7 bases between them. The CDR3 protein is CSASYRQETQYF. The CDR3 nucleotides read TGCAGTGCTAGTTACAGGCAAGAGACCCAGTACTTC.

Many counts were recorded for this clonotype. The rearrangement joins TRBV5-1 to TRBJ1-1; tentatively, D is TRBD1 (6 bases). The CDR3 has 15 residues. Trimming shortened V by 2 bases and J by 6 bases, and 17 bases separated the two germline ends. The germline gives CDR1 SGHRS, CDR2 YFSETQ. DNA of the CDR3: TGCGCCAGCAGCTTAGGGGGGACAAAACTTCCTGAAGCTTTCTTT. It is translated as CASSLGGTKLPEAFF.

The CDR3 region is CASSFPAGTYNEQFF. CDR3 nucleotide sequence: TGTGCCAGCAGTTTCCCAGCGGGAACCTACAATGAGCAGTTCTTC. The V gene is TRBV6-5, the J gene TRBJ2-1; 7 bases align to TRBD2. The length of the CDR3 is 15 residues. Germline-derived CDR1 and CDR2 are MNHEY and SVGAGI. V trimming: 4 bases; J trimming: 2 bases; junction bases outside the gene matches: 5.

This clonotype was detected many times. The rearrangement uses TRBV5-1 and TRBJ1-2; tentative D call: TRBD1 (6 bases). Germline V gene sequence: CDR1 SGHRS, CDR2 YFSETQ. Trimming took 4 bases from V and 2 from J, leaving 12 bases between them. The CDR3 runs 14 residues. CDR3 sequence: CASSGAQGNYGYTF. DNA of the CDR3: TGCGCCAGCAGCGGGGCGCAGGGGAACTATGGCTACACCTTC.

This clonotype was counted ten times or more. The gene calls are TRBV6-1 and TRBJ2-1, with 7 bases matching TRBD1. Trimming at V came to 6 bases and at J to 0 bases, leaving 11 bases not matched to a gene. The V gene's germline CDR1 is MNHNS and CDR2 SASEGT. The length of the CDR3 is 17 residues. The CDR3: CASSSRTGLSSYNEQFF. The CDR3 coding sequence is TGTGCCAGCAGCTCACGGACAGGTTTGAGCTCCTACAATGAGCAGTTCTTC.

The chain links TRBV2 to TRBJ2-3; D may be TRBD1 or TRBD2 (6 bases each). This CDR3 has 14 amino acids. The V gene lost 7 bases and the J gene lost 0 bases, with 11 bases spanning the gap. Germline assignment: CDR1 SNHLY and CDR2 FYNNEI. The DNA for the CDR3 is TGTGCCAGCATGGGGGGCAGGAGCACAGATACGCAGTATTTT. This encodes CASMGGRSTDTQYF.

This clonotype was found many times. The chain is built from TRBV11-2 and TRBJ2-3; D may be TRBD1 (5 bases). V lost 0 bases to trimming and J lost 4 bases, with 8 bases between them. Looked up from germline, CDR1 is SGHAT and CDR2 is FQNNGV. This CDR3 has 14 amino acids. The CDR3 reads CASSLDQGSDTQYF. In DNA form, the CDR3 reads TGTGCCAGCAGCTTAGACCAGGGATCAGATACGCAGTATTTT. The whole variable domain, filled in from reference TRBV11-2 and TRBJ2-3, reads EAGVAQSPRYKIIEKRQSVAFWCNPISGHATLYWYQQILGQGPKLLIQFQNNGVVDDSQLPKDRFSAERLKGVDSTLKIQPAKLEDSAVYLCASSLDQGSDTQYFGPGTRLTVL.

This sequence joins TRBV7-9 and TRBJ1-5; D might be TRBD1 (5 bases). CDR1 and CDR2 (germline): SEHNR, FQNEAQ (reference sequence). The CDR3 is 15 amino acids. V was cut by 6 bases and J by 0 bases, with 12 bases left in between. The CDR3 reads CASRSGTDSNQPQHF. DNA for the CDR3: TGTGCCAGCAGATCAGGGACGGATAGCAATCAGCCCCAGCATTTT.

The rearrangement uses TRBV5-1 and TRBJ1-4; D remains unclear. With 4 bases removed from V and 2 bases from J, the gap between germline ends came to 12 bases. The CDR3 contains 15 residues. CDR1 SGHRS and CDR2 YFSETQ come from the germline V gene. The CDR3 loop reads CASSEAGITNEKLFF. The CDR3 coding sequence is TGCGCCAGCAGCGAGGCGGGGATTACTAATGAAAAACTGTTTTTT.